A single TCR beta chain is shown here with its context. The antigen is not known. The table came from immunoSEQ multiplex PCR; TCRdb's copy has only in-frame clones and leaves some out. Among about 34,000 clones listed, roughly 70% were seen once. This specimen belongs to a study of pediatric ulcerative colitis. About the research overall: Most patients had pancolitis, and two had left-sided colitis. General study results and limits: Rectal repertoires separated controls, mild-moderate and acute severe colitis. This repertoire reflects total lymphocytes rather than subpopulations like regulatory T cells.

The rectum was sampled with one to two pinch biopsies at colonoscopy. This receptor was taken from a boy under 18 with severe ulcerative colitis. Material: gut tissue.

The CDR3 spells CASSPGASGGAIDTQYF. The CDR3, as DNA: TGTGCCAGCAGCCCGGGGGCTAGCGGGGGGGCTATAGATACGCAGTATTTT. The V gene is TRBV4-2, the J gene TRBJ2-3, with 12 bases aligning to TRBD2. This CDR3 has 17 residues. In germline, CDR1 is LGHNA, CDR2 YNFKEQ. V shed 4 bases and J 5 bases; nucleotides not matched to a gene: 10.